A single sample is the source of the 28 T cell receptor beta chains below, sequenced in a study of T cell repertoires in cytomegalovirus infection. TCRdb reprocessed the reads with MiXCR, giving one entry per CDR3 protein. Altogether roughly 300,000 distinct CDR3 sequences are present, about 25% being singletons, with the ten largest covering over 11%. The material sequenced was PBMCs. The receptor set was obtained from a human donor in good health (CMV status not recorded). Some clones in this sample may be carry-over from other donors' samples.

This clonotype has a handful of counts. The V and J genes are TRBV5-4 and TRBJ2-7, with TRBD2 matching 9 bases. V was clipped by 4 bases and J by 4 bases; unmatched bases: 6. Germline V gene sequence: CDR1 SGHNT, CDR2 YYREEE (reference sequence). CDR3 length: 14 residues. CDR3 sequence: CASSRTSATYEQYF. The CDR3 DNA reads as TGTGCCAGCAGCCGGACTAGCGCGACGTACGAGCAGTACTTC.

In this sample, this clonotype turned up a few times. This sequence joins TRBV12-3 or TRBV12-4 and TRBJ2-1; 9 bases agree with TRBD2. Losses at the gene ends were 1 base for V and 5 bases for J; bases not matched to a gene: 3. The CDR3 totals 15 residues. CDR3 bases: TGTGCCAGCAGTTTAGGGACTAGCGACCACAATGAGCAGTTCTTC. This encodes CASSLGTSDHNEQFF.

This clonotype was seen a few times. The V gene is TRBV2, the J gene TRBJ1-2, with 10 bases lining up with TRBD1. The CDR3 is made up of 14 amino acids. The germline V gene has CDR1 SNHLY and CDR2 FYNNEI. V trimming: 6 bases; J trimming: 6 bases; junction bases outside the gene matches: 7. This CDR3 reads CASSDRGRMNGYTF. CDR3 nucleotide sequence: TGTGCCAGCAGCGACAGGGGGCGCATGAATGGCTACACCTTC.

In its sample, this clonotype was seen many times. The chain combines TRBV7-2 with TRBJ2-3, with D possibly TRBD1 on 5 matching bases. Trimming left V 4 bases short and J 8 bases short, with 13 bases between. The CDR3 extends over 13 amino acids. CDR1 and CDR2 (germline): SGHTA, FQGNSA. For the CDR3, the DNA is TGTGCCAGCAGCTCGAGCCAGGGTATTACGCAGTATTTT. The encoded protein is CASSSSQGITQYF.

The V call is TRBV7-2, the J call TRBJ2-3; 8 bases are shared with TRBD1. Germline trimming cut 6 bases from V and 8 bases from J; bases unmatched to any gene: 10. The CDR3 is made up of 14 amino acids. CDR1 and CDR2 from the germline V gene are SGHTA and FQGNSA. The CDR3 region is CASSIQGASGTQYF. The CDR3 DNA reads as TGTGCCAGCAGTATTCAGGGGGCGTCTGGTACGCAGTATTTT.

The chain has TRBV7-3 and TRBJ2-3, with TRBD1 matching over 11 bases. The CDR3 has 14 amino acids. The germline CDR1 and CDR2 sequences are SGHTA and FQGTGA. With 5 bases clipped from V and 6 bases from J, the junction kept 4 bases outside the gene matches. The CDR3 loop is CASSRTGGGDTQYF. CDR3 sequence (DNA): TGTGCCAGCAGCAGGACAGGGGGCGGGGATACGCAGTATTTT.

This clonotype was detected ten times or more. CDR3 amino acids: CASSLRVFGETQYF. The CDR3 region has the DNA TGTGCCAGCAGCTTAAGGGTTTTTGGGGAGACCCAGTACTTC. V and J are TRBV7-6 and TRBJ2-5; no clear D gene. Per germline, CDR1 SGHVS and CDR2 FNYEAQ. CDR3 length equals 14 residues. Trimming pared 2 bases from V and 5 bases from J, leaving 12 bases between.

This clonotype occurred many times. This chain joins TRBV7-3 and TRBJ2-2; 7 nucleotides align to TRBD1. Trimming at V came to 5 bases and at J to 1 base, leaving 4 bases not matched to a gene. Germline V CDR1 and CDR2: SGHTA, FQGTGA. The CDR3 runs to 15 residues. The CDR3 DNA reads TGTGCCAGCAGCCCCCCAGGGGGGAACACCGGGGAGCTGTTTTTT. Its translation: CASSPPGGNTGELFF.

The V gene is TRBV10-3, the J gene TRBJ1-4; TRBD1 matches 11 bases. The germline gives CDR1 ENHRY, CDR2 SYGVKD. Trimming took 8 bases from V and 11 from J; bases not matched to a gene: 7. This CDR3 contains 13 residues. CDR3 nucleotides: TGTGCCATCGGACAGGGGGCGGTGGACAAACTGTTTTTT. It translates to CAIGQGAVDKLFF.

The chain employs TRBV4-3 and TRBJ2-3; D remains unclear. The germline CDR1 and CDR2 sequences are LGHNA and YSLEER. The CDR3 extends over 14 amino acids. Trimming stripped 3 bases from V and 0 bases from J, with 7 bases between. The CDR3 region is CASSQSGSTDTQYF. CDR3 sequence (DNA): TGCGCCAGCAGCCAGTCGGGCAGCACAGATACGCAGTATTTT.

The chain joins TRBV29-1 to TRBJ2-3; D is unresolved. The CDR3 covers 11 residues. V dropped 5 bases and J dropped 5 bases, with 8 bases sitting between them. The germline CDR1 and CDR2 sequences are SQVTM and ANQGSEA. Here the CDR3 reads CSVSSLDTQYF. CDR3 in DNA: TGCAGCGTTTCGTCATTAGATACGCAGTATTTT.

At least ten counts were recorded for this clonotype. V and J are TRBV7-2 and TRBJ1-1, with D possibly being TRBD1 (6 bases). V was cut by 2 bases and J by 1 base, with 11 bases left in between. The CDR3 extends over 15 amino acids. In germline, CDR1 is SGHTA, CDR2 FQGNSA. CDR3 in amino acids: CASSLFGGWNTEAFF. The CDR3, as DNA: TGTGCCAGCAGCTTATTCGGGGGCTGGAACACTGAAGCTTTCTTT.

The sample holds a few counts of this clonotype. The CDR3, as DNA: TGTGCCAGCAACCTCAGCTATGGCTACACCTTC. Translation: CASNLSYGYTF. The rearrangement joins TRBV6-1 to TRBJ1-2, with unresolved D. V gave up 7 bases and J gave up 4 bases, with 7 bases separating them. The CDR3 sequence is 11 residues long. The germline CDR1 and CDR2 sequences are MNHNS and SASEGT.

Many counts were recorded for this clonotype. V usage is TRBV7-9 and J usage is TRBJ2-7; D gene unclear. This CDR3 is 13 amino acids long. The germline V gene has CDR1 SEHNR and CDR2 FQNEAQ (reference sequence). Trimming pared 4 bases from V and 3 bases from J, leaving 10 bases between. The chain's CDR3 is CASSSRMVYEQYF. The CDR3 nucleotides are TGTGCCAGCAGCTCAAGGATGGTCTACGAGCAGTACTTC. The entire variable domain, with the rest obtained from reference TRBV7-9 and TRBJ2-7, is as follows: DTGVSQNPRHKITKRGQNVTFRCDPISEHNRLYWYRQTLGQGPEFLTYFQNEAQLEKSRLLSDRFSAERPKGSFSTLEIQRTEQGDSAMYLCASSSRMVYEQYFGPGTRLTVT.

This clonotype came up a few times. The chain joins TRBV20-1 to TRBJ2-1; D unresolved. V lost 1 base to trimming and J lost 3 bases, with 10 bases between them. Germline V gene sequence: CDR1 DFQATT, CDR2 SNEGSKA (reference sequence). The CDR3 totals 14 residues. CDR3 nucleotides: TGCAGTGCTAGAGTGAGTAAAGGCTACAATGAGCAGTTCTTC. Its protein product is CSARVSKGYNEQFF.

This sequence joins TRBV20-1 and TRBJ2-3, with 7 bases fitting TRBD2. The CDR3 runs to 15 residues. V shed 4 bases, J shed 5 bases, and the junction held 12 bases outside the gene matches. Germline V gives CDR1 DFQATT, CDR2 SNEGSKA (reference sequence). DNA of the CDR3: TGCAGTGCTACCCTCCGGGCGGGGGAGGGAGATACGCAGTATTTT. Translating gives CSATLRAGEGDTQYF.

This clonotype has a handful of counts. As DNA, the CDR3 is TGTGCCAGCAGCCGAACGGACCTGCCCATCCTGTTCTTC. Its translation: CASSRTDLPILFF. The rearrangement uses TRBV14 and TRBJ2-1; no definite D call. The germline CDR1 and CDR2 sequences are SGHDN and FVKESK. The CDR3 consists of 13 residues. With 4 bases removed from V and 15 bases from J, the gap between germline ends came to 19 bases.

The rearrangement joins TRBV7-9 to TRBJ2-1, with TRBD2 matching over 8 bases. Germline CDR1 reads SEHNR; CDR2 reads FQNEAQ (reference sequence). Losses at the gene ends were 3 bases for V and 7 bases for J; bases not matched to a gene: 8. This CDR3 contains 15 residues. The CDR3 spells CASSFPTSGQNEQFF. DNA for the CDR3: TGTGCCAGCAGCTTCCCTACTAGCGGCCAGAATGAGCAGTTCTTC. Together with reference TRBV7-9 and TRBJ2-1, the CDR3 gives the full variable domain: DTGVSQNPRHKITKRGQNVTFRCDPISEHNRLYWYRQTLGQGPEFLTYFQNEAQLEKSRLLSDRFSAERPKGSFSTLEIQRTEQGDSAMYLCASSFPTSGQNEQFFGPGTRLTVL.

This clonotype was seen only a few times. The chain has TRBV20-1 and TRBJ1-2, with unresolved D. The germline CDR1 and CDR2 sequences are DFQATT and SNEGSKA (reference sequence). V lost 6 bases and J 5 bases, leaving 19 bases between the germline ends. The CDR3 consists of 14 residues. In DNA form, the CDR3 reads TGCAGTGCCCCCGGAGACAATGTTTTTTATGGCTACACCTTC. This gives the protein CSAPGDNVFYGYTF.

This clonotype was observed at least ten times. The chain carries TRBV7-2 and TRBJ2-1, with D perhaps matching TRBD1 (6 bases). Trimming removed 1 base from V and 8 bases from J, with 15 bases in between. The CDR3 contains 15 residues. Germline V gene lookup returns CDR1 SGHTA and CDR2 FQGNSA. This chain's CDR3 is CASSLGQGMGDEQFF. In DNA form, the CDR3 reads TGTGCCAGCAGCTTAGGGCAGGGGATGGGCGATGAGCAGTTCTTC.

This clonotype occurred many times. The CDR3 region is CASSRGLAGIISTDTQYF. The CDR3 DNA reads as TGTGCCAGCAGCCGGGGACTAGCGGGGATTATTAGCACAGATACGCAGTATTTT. This chain links TRBV7-8 with TRBJ2-3; 13 bases are shared with TRBD2. This CDR3 has 18 residues. The V gene end was trimmed by 5 bases and the J gene end by 0 bases; junction bases not matched to a gene: 8. Per germline, CDR1 SGHVS and CDR2 FQNEAQ.

The chain is built from TRBV7-3 and TRBJ2-6, with TRBD1 matching over 7 bases. Germline CDR1 reads SGHTA; CDR2 reads FQGTGA. Losses at the gene ends were 5 bases for V and 2 bases for J; bases not matched to a gene: 9. This CDR3 has 17 amino acids. This CDR3 reads CASSPTGKMAGANVLTF. The CDR3, as DNA: TGTGCCAGCAGCCCGACAGGGAAGATGGCTGGGGCCAACGTCCTGACTTTC.

The chain joins TRBV7-4 to TRBJ2-3; D possibly corresponds to TRBD2 (6 bases). This CDR3 is built from 17 residues. With 2 bases removed from V and 0 bases from J, the gap between germline ends came to 15 bases. CDR1 is SGHVT and CDR2 is SQSDAQ in the germline V gene. CDR3 in DNA: TGTGCCAGCAGCTTAATAATGGCTCTAGCGAGCACAGATACGCAGTATTTT. This encodes CASSLIMALASTDTQYF.

The chain is built from TRBV6-9 and TRBJ2-7; 11 positions match TRBD2. This CDR3 contains 16 residues. Germline trimming cut 2 bases from V and 6 bases from J; bases unmatched to any gene: 9. Germline CDR1 and CDR2: MNHGY and SVAAGI. The DNA for the CDR3 is TGTGCCAGCAGTTATCGTTTTTGGCTAGCGGGAGGCGAGCAGTACTTC. Its translation is CASSYRFWLAGGEQYF.

This clonotype came up many times. The J gene is TRBJ2-7, the V gene TRBV7-2, with D possibly being TRBD2 (6 bases). The ends were cut back, 1 base at V and 1 base at J, with 8 bases in the middle. The CDR3 contains 14 residues. CDR1 SGHTA and CDR2 FQGNSA come from the germline V gene. CDR3: CASSLGLVSYEQYF. In nucleotides, the CDR3 is TGTGCCAGCAGCTTAGGACTAGTGTCCTACGAGCAGTACTTC.

This clonotype was found a few times. This rearrangement joins TRBV7-2 to TRBJ2-7, with TRBD1 identical over 8 bases. With 3 bases clipped from V and 0 bases from J, the junction kept 7 bases outside the gene matches. The germline V gene encodes CDR1 SGHTA and CDR2 FQGNSA. The CDR3 has 16 amino acids. CDR3 nucleotides: TGTGCCAGCAGCTTCCTCAGGGGGCGCAACTCCTACGAGCAGTACTTC. Translation gives CASSFLRGRNSYEQYF.

This clonotype was detected many times. DNA of the CDR3: TGTGCCAGCAGCAGACAGGGAAACACCGGGGAGCTGTTTTTT. Translating gives CASSRQGNTGELFF. This chain joins TRBV7-2 and TRBJ2-2, with 7 bases identical to TRBD1. The germline gives CDR1 SGHTA, CDR2 FQGNSA. The CDR3 extends over 14 amino acids. The J segment lost 2 bases and the V segment lost 5 bases, leaving 2 bases of the junction unmatched.

The chain is built from TRBV29-1 and TRBJ2-1, with no clear D. The germline V and J ends were trimmed by 0 bases and 10 bases, with 16 bases remaining between them. Germline V lookup: CDR1 SQVTM, CDR2 ANQGSEA. The CDR3 covers 14 residues. CDR3 sequence: CSVEDVARSAEQFF. CDR3 nucleotides: TGCAGCGTTGAAGATGTAGCACGCTCGGCGGAGCAGTTCTTC.